Described below is a single TCR beta chain sequence and its context. The same CDR3 is also encoded by other DNA sequences in this sample. Assay: immunoSEQ multiplex PCR; the TCRdb copy retains only in-frame clones and omits some. The profile shows around 250,000 clones, approximately 85% of them singletons. The record originates from a study of blood T cell repertoires in COVID-19. Overall study: Material from acute and convalescent COVID-19 was sourced from the United States, Italy and Spain.

Germline CDR1 LNHDA, CDR2 SQIVND (reference sequence). Trimming took off 2 bases at V and 1 base at J, with 6 bases between the two ends. This CDR3 spans 13 amino acids. The sample was peripheral blood. The TCR originated in a man aged 50 to 60 with active or convalescent COVID-19. The chain links TRBV19 to TRBJ2-7; unclear D gene. In DNA, the CDR3 is TGTGCCAGTAGTATAACTGGTTCCTACGAGCAGTACTTC. It translates to CASSITGSYEQYF. The full variable domain, with the rest looked up from reference TRBV19 and TRBJ2-7, is DGGITQSPKYLFRKEGQNVTLSCEQNLNHDAMYWYRQDPGQGLRLIYYSQIVNDFQKGDIAEGYSVSREKKESFPLTVTSAQKNPTAFYLCASSITGSYEQYFGPGTRLTVT.